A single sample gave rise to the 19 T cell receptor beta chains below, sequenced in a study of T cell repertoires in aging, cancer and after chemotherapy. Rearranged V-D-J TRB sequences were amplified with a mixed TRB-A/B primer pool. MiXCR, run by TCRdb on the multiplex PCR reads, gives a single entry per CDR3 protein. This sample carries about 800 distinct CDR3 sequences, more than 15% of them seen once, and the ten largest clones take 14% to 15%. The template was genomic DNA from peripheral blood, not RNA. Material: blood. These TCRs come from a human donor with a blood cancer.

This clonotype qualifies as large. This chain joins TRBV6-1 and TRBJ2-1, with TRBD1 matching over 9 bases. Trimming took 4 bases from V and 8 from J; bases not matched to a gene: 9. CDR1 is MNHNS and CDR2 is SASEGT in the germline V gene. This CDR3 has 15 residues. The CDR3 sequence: CASSARDREADEQFF. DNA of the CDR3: TGTGCCAGCAGTGCCCGGGACAGGGAGGCCGATGAGCAGTTCTTC.

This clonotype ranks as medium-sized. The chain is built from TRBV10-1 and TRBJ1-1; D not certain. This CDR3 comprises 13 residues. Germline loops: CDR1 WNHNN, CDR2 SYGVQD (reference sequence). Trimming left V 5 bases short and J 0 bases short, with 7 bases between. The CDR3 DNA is TGCGCCAGCAGTAGCCATATGAACACTGAAGCTTTCTTT. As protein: CASSSHMNTEAFF.

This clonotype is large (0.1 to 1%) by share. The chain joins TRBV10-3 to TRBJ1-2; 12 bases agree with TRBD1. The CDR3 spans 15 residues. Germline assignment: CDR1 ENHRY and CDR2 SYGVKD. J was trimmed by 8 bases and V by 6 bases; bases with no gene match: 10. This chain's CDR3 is CAISPGQGALWGYTF. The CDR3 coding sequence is TGTGCCATCAGCCCGGGACAGGGGGCTCTTTGGGGCTACACCTTC.

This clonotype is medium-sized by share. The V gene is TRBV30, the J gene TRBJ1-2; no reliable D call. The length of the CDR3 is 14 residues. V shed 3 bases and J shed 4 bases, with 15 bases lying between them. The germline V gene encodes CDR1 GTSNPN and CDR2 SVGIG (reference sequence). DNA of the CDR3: TGTGCCTGGAGGTCGATTCGGGGTGGCTATGGCTACACCTTC. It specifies CAWRSIRGGYGYTF.

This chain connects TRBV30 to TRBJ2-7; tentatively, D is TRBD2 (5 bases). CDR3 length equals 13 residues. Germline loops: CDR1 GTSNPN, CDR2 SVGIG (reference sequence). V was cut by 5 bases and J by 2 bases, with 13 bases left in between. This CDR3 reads CAWGRGVTYEQYF. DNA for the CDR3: TGTGCCTGGGGTCGGGGAGTTACCTACGAGCAGTACTTC.

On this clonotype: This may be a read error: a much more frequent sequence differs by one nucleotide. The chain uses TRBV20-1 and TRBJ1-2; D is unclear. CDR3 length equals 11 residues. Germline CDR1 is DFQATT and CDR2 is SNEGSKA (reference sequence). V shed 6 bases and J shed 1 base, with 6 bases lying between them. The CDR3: CSALVNYGYTF. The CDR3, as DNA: TGCAGTGCGCTCGTTAACTATGGCTACACCTTC.

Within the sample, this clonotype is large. Here the CDR3 reads CSGRISGTDYGYTF. The CDR3 DNA is TGCAGCGGAAGAATATCGGGGACAGACTATGGCTACACCTTC. This chain connects TRBV29-1 to TRBJ1-2; 7 bases are shared with TRBD1. Trimming removed 7 bases from V and 3 bases from J; junction bases left unmatched: 11. Germline-derived CDR1 and CDR2 are SQVTM and ANQGSEA. The CDR3 runs to 14 residues.

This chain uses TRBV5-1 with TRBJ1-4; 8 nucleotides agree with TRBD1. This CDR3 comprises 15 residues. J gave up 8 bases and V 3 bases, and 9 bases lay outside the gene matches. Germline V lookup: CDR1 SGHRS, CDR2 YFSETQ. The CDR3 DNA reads TGCGCCAGCAGCTCCGAAGGACAGGGTCGCGAAAAACTGTTTTTT. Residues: CASSSEGQGREKLFF.

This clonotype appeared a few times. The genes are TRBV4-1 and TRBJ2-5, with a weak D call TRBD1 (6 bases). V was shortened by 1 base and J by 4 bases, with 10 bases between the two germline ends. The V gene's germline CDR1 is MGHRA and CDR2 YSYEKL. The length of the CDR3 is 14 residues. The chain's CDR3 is CASSQGNRVETQYF. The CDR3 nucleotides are TGCGCCAGCAGCCAAGGAAACAGGGTAGAGACCCAGTACTTC.

In nucleotides, the CDR3 is TGTGCCAGTAGTGCGGGACAGGAAAGTGACGAGCAGTACTTC. Residues: CASSAGQESDEQYF. The chain joins TRBV19 to TRBJ2-7; 8 bases agree with TRBD1. The trim removed 5 bases at V and 5 bases at J, leaving 8 bases unmatched. CDR1 and CDR2 from the germline V gene are LNHDA and SQIVND (reference sequence). The CDR3 runs 14 residues. The complete variable domain, with remaining parts taken from reference TRBV19 and TRBJ2-7, reads DGGITQSPKYLFRKEGQNVTLSCEQNLNHDAMYWYRQDPGQGLRLIYYSQIVNDFQKGDIAEGYSVSREKKESFPLTVTSAQKNPTAFYLCASSAGQESDEQYFGPGTRLTVT.

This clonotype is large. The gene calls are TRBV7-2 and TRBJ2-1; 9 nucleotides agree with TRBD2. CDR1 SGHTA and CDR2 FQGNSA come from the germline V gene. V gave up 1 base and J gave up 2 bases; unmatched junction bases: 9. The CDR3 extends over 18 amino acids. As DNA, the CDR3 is TGTGCCAGCAGCTTAGTTCTTCTGGCTAGCGGGACCTACAATGAGCAGTTCTTC. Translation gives CASSLVLLASGTYNEQFF.

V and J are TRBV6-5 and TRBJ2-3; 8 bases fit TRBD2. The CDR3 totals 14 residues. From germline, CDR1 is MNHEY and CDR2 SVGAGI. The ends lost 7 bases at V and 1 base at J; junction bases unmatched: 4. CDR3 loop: CASNPGGGTDTQYF. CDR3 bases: TGTGCCAGCAATCCGGGAGGGGGCACAGATACGCAGTATTTT.

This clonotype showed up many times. This CDR3 is CSAIAGYGRYEQYF. The CDR3 nucleotides read TGCAGTGCTATTGCGGGGTATGGGCGCTACGAGCAGTACTTC. This chain joins TRBV20-1 and TRBJ2-7; TRBD2 might be the D (6 bases). In germline, CDR1 is DFQATT, CDR2 SNEGSKA (reference sequence). The CDR3 length is 14 residues. Trimming stripped 4 bases from V and 3 bases from J, with 16 bases between.

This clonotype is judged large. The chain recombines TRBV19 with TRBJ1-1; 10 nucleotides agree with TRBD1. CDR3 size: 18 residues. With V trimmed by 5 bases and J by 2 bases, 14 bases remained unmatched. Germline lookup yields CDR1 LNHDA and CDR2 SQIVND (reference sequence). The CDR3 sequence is CASSAGQGPWSLNTEAFF. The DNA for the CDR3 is TGTGCCAGTAGTGCGGGACAGGGGCCCTGGTCACTCAACACTGAAGCTTTCTTT.

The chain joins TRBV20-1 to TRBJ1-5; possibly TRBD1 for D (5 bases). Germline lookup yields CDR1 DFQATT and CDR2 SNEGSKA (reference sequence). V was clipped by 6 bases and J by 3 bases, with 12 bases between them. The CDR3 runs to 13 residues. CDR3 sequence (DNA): TGCAGTGCCTCACAGGACTACAATCAGCCCCAGCATTTT. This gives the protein CSASQDYNQPQHF.

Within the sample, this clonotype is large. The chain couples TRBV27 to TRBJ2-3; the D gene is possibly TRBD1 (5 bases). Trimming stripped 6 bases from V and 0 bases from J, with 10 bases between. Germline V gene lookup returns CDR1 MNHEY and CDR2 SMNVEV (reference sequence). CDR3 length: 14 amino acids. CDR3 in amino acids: CASSLQESTDTQYF. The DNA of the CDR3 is TGTGCCAGCAGCCTACAGGAAAGCACAGATACGCAGTATTTT.

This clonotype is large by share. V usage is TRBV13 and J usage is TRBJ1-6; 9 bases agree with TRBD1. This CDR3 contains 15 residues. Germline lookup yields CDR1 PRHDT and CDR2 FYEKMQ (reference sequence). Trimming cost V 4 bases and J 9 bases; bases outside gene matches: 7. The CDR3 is CASSSRQGESSPLHF. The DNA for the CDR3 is TGTGCCAGCAGCTCCCGACAGGGGGAAAGTTCACCCCTCCACTTT.

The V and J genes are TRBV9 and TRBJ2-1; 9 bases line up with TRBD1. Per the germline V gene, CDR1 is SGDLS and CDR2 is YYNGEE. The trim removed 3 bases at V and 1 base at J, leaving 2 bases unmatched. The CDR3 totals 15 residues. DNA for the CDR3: TGTGCCAGCAGCGCGACAGGGGGATCCTACAATGAGCAGTTCTTC. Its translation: CASSATGGSYNEQFF. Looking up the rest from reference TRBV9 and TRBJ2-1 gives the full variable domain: DSGVTQTPKHLITATGQRVTLRCSPRSGDLSVYWYQQSLDQGLQFLIQYYNGEERAKGNILERFSAQQFPDLHSELNLSSLELGDSALYFCASSATGGSYNEQFFGPGTRLTVL.

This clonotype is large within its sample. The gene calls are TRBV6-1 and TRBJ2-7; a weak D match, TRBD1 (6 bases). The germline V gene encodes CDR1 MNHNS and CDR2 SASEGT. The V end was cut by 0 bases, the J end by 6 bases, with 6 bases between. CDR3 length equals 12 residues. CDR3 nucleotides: TGTGCCAGCAGTGAAGCCAGGGGCGAGCAGTACTTC. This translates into CASSEARGEQYF.